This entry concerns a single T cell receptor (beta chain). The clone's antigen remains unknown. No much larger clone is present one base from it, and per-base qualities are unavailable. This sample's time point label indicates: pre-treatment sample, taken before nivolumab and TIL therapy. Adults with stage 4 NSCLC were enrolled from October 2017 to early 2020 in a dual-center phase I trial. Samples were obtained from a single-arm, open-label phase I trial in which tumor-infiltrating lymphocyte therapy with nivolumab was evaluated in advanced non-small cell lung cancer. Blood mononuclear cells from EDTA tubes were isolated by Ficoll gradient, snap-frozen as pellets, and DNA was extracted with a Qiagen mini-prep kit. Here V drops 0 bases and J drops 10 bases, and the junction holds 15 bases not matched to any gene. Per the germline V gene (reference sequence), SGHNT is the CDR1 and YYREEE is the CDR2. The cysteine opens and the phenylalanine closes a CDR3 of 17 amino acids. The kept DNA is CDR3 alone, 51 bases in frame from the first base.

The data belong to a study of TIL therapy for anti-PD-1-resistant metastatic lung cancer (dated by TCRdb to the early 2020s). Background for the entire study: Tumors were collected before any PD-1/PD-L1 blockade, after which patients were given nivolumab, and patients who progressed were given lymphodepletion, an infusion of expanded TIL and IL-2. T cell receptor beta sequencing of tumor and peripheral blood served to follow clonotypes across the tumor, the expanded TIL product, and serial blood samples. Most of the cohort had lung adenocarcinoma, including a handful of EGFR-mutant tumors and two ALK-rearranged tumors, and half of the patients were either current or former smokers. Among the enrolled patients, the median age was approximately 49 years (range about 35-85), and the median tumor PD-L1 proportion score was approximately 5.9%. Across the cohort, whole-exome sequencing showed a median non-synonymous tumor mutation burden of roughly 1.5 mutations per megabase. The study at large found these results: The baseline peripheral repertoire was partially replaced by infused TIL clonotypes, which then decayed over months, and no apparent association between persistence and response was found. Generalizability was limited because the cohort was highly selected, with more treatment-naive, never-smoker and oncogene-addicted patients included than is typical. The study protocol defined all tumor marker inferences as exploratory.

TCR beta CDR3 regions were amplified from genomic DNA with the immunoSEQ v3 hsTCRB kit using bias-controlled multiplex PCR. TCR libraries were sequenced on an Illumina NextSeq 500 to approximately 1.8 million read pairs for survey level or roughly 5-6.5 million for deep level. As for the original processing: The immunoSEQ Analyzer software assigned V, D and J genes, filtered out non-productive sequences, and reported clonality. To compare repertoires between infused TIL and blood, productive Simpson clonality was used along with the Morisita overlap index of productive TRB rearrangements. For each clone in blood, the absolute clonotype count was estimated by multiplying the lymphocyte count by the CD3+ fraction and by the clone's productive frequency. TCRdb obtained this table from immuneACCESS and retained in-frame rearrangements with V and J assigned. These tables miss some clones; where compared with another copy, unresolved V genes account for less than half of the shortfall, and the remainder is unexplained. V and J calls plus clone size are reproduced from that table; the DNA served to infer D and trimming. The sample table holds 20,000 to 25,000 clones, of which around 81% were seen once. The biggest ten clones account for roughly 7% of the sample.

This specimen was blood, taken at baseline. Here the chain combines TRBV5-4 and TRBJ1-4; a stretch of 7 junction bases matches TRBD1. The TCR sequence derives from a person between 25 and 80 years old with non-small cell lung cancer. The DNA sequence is TGTGCCAGCAGCTTGGGAGACAGAGTTTCCAGGGGGGGAAAACTGTTTTTT. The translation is CASSLGDRVSRGGKLFF.